This is a list of T cell receptor beta chains from one sample in a study of T cell changes during pregnancy in multiple sclerosis. Repertoires were generated with immunoSEQ multiplex PCR, while TCRdb's copy carries only in-frame clones and drops some. The table records roughly 60,000 clones, roughly 90% of them present only once. Source: peripheral blood, taken in the second trimester of pregnancy. The source of these receptors is a female donor with multiple sclerosis, enrolled in a pregnancy study. The CDR3 runs from the conserved cysteine through the conserved F or W. The order of the fields is V gene, D gene, clone size, J gene, CDR3 DNA, CDR3 protein. A D gene is named only where the DNA matches it firmly. Clone size is stated in some rows and not others, as once, few, many or a class when expanded.

V gene: TRBV5-6
D gene: TRBD1
clone size: .
J gene: TRBJ2-7
CDR3 DNA: TGTGCCAGCTATCTTTCGGGACAGACGACCGAGCAGTACTTC
CDR3 protein: CASYLSGQTTEQYF

V gene: TRBV7-2
D gene: TRBD1
clone size: .
J gene: TRBJ2-2
CDR3 DNA: TGTGCCAGCAGCTTAGGACAGGGGAACACCGGGGAGCTGTTTTTT
CDR3 protein: CASSLGQGNTGELFF

V gene: TRBV19
D gene: .
clone size: .
J gene: TRBJ1-2
CDR3 DNA: TGTGCCAGTAACCCCGGCAGGGAAAGTCGCTACACCTTC
CDR3 protein: CASNPGRESRYTF

V gene: TRBV10-2
D gene: .
clone size: .
J gene: TRBJ2-7
CDR3 DNA: TGCGCCAGCAGTCGGCGGACAGTACCCTACGAGCAGTACTTC
CDR3 protein: CASSRRTVPYEQYF

V gene: TRBV5-1
D gene: TRBD1
clone size: .
J gene: TRBJ1-2
CDR3 DNA: TGCGCCAGCAGATCCACCGGGACAGCCTATAACTATGGCTACACCTTC
CDR3 protein: CASRSTGTAYNYGYTF

V gene: TRBV2
D gene: .
clone size: once
J gene: TRBJ1-1
CDR3 DNA: TGTGCCAGCAGTGATAATTGGGGGCCGGAGAACACTGAAGCTTTCTTT
CDR3 protein: CASSDNWGPENTEAFF

V gene: TRBV4-1
D gene: TRBD2
clone size: .
J gene: TRBJ2-2
CDR3 DNA: TGCGCCAGCAGCCAACCGGGACTAGCGGGAGTGAACACCGGGGAGCTGTTTTTT
CDR3 protein: CASSQPGLAGVNTGELFF

V gene: TRBV10-3
D gene: TRBD1
clone size: .
J gene: TRBJ2-7
CDR3 DNA: TGTGCCATCAGTGGTAACAGGGGGCTATCGTCCCCCCGTGCCTACGAGCAGTACTTC
CDR3 protein: CAISGNRGLSSPRAYEQYF

V gene: TRBV10-1
D gene: .
clone size: .
J gene: TRBJ2-5
CDR3 DNA: TGCGCCAGCAGTGAGTCCGGGACACCTGGGGAGACCCAGTACTTC
CDR3 protein: CASSESGTPGETQYF

V gene: TRBV6-5
D gene: TRBD1
clone size: .
J gene: TRBJ1-1
CDR3 DNA: TGTGCCAGCAGTTATGTAGGTCCGGGACAGGAGGGTGAAGCTTTCTTT
CDR3 protein: CASSYVGPGQEGEAFF

V gene: TRBV4-1
D gene: .
clone size: .
J gene: TRBJ1-1
CDR3 DNA: TGCGCCAGCAGCCAAGATAGCCCCCAAATCAGGGGTTTCTTT
CDR3 protein: CASSQDSPQIRGFF

V gene: TRBV30
D gene: TRBD2
clone size: .
J gene: TRBJ2-7
CDR3 DNA: TGTGCCCATGGACTAGCGGACCCCTACGAGCAGTACTTC
CDR3 protein: CAHGLADPYEQYF

V gene: TRBV7-9
D gene: .
clone size: .
J gene: TRBJ1-1
CDR3 DNA: TGTGCCAGCAGCCCCCGCGCCACCTCTGAAGCTTTCTTT
CDR3 protein: CASSPRATSEAFF

V gene: TRBV7-9
D gene: TRBD2
clone size: once
J gene: TRBJ2-5
CDR3 DNA: TGTGCCAGCACAGGGACTAGCGGGAAAGAGACCCAGTACTTC
CDR3 protein: CASTGTSGKETQYF

V gene: TRBV5-8
D gene: TRBD1
clone size: .
J gene: TRBJ1-2
CDR3 DNA: TGTGCCAGCAGCTGGGGACAGGGTATCTATGGCTACACCTTC
CDR3 protein: CASSWGQGIYGYTF

V gene: TRBV7-8
D gene: TRBD2
clone size: .
J gene: TRBJ2-3
CDR3 DNA: TGTGCCAGCGGGACTAGCGGGGAGACGCAGTATTTT
CDR3 protein: CASGTSGETQYF

V gene: TRBV10-3
D gene: TRBD2
clone size: once
J gene: TRBJ2-1
CDR3 DNA: TGTGCCATCAGTGTGGAACTAGCGGGAATCAATGAGCAGTTCTTC
CDR3 protein: CAISVELAGINEQFF

V gene: TRBV4-3
D gene: .
clone size: .
J gene: TRBJ2-5
CDR3 DNA: TGCGCCAGCAGCCAAGATATCTCTCTGGAGACCCAGTACTTC
CDR3 protein: CASSQDISLETQYF

V gene: TRBV20-1
D gene: .
clone size: .
J gene: TRBJ2-3
CDR3 DNA: TGCAGTGTCGGGTTCACAGATACGCAGTATTTT
CDR3 protein: CSVGFTDTQYF

V gene: TRBV5-4
D gene: TRBD1
clone size: .
J gene: TRBJ1-3
CDR3 DNA: TGTGCCAGCAGCTCACGACAGGGAGTCCCAGACACCATATATTTT
CDR3 protein: CASSSRQGVPDTIYF

V gene: TRBV29-1
D gene: TRBD2
clone size: .
J gene: TRBJ2-7
CDR3 DNA: TGCAGCGTCGCTAGCGGGAGCTCCTACGAGCAGTACTTC
CDR3 protein: CSVASGSSYEQYF

V gene: TRBV7-2
D gene: TRBD2
clone size: .
J gene: TRBJ2-1
CDR3 DNA: TGTGCCAGCAGCTTAGTAGCTGCTAGCGGCACATACAATGAGCAGTTCTTC
CDR3 protein: CASSLVAASGTYNEQFF

V gene: TRBV7-6
D gene: TRBD2
clone size: .
J gene: TRBJ2-7
CDR3 DNA: TGTGCCAGCAGACCCCCGGTGGGGCGGGAGGGCCGGTGCGAGCAGTACTTC
CDR3 protein: CASRPPVGREGRCEQYF

V gene: TRBV7-2
D gene: TRBD1
clone size: .
J gene: TRBJ2-1
CDR3 DNA: TGTGCCAGCAGCTTAGAAGGACAGGGTTACAATGAGCAGTTCTTC
CDR3 protein: CASSLEGQGYNEQFF

V gene: TRBV4-3
D gene: TRBD2
clone size: .
J gene: TRBJ2-7
CDR3 DNA: TGCGCCAGCAGCCTAGAGCGGGAGGGCCCCTACGAGCAGTACTTC
CDR3 protein: CASSLEREGPYEQYF